One sample yielded the 28 T cell receptor beta chains listed below, sequenced in a study of T cell repertoires in cytomegalovirus infection. TCRdb independently ran MiXCR on the reads; one entry per CDR3 protein. The sample shows some 920,000 distinct CDR3 sequences, about 33% of them seen only once. No antigen is known for these receptors. This material consisted of cultured CD8+ T cells from PBMCs, taken from culture after CMV antigen stimulation. These receptors came from a human donor in good health (CMV status not recorded). Some clones in this sample may be carry-over from other donors' samples.

This clonotype was observed once. V is TRBV14 and J is TRBJ1-1; 10 nucleotides align to TRBD1. The CDR3 has 19 residues. V lost 0 bases to trimming and J lost 0 bases; unmatched junction nucleotides: 10. Germline-derived CDR1 and CDR2 are SGHDN and FVKESK. Here the CDR3 DNA reads TGTGCCAGCAGCCAAGATGACCCCGACAGGGGGCTTATGAACACTGAAGCTTTCTTT. Translated: CASSQDDPDRGLMNTEAFF.

In this sample, this clonotype turned up many times. The chain has TRBV7-8 and TRBJ1-1; D might be TRBD1 (6 bases). CDR3 size: 16 residues. Germline lookup yields CDR1 SGHVS and CDR2 FQNEAQ. Deletions cut 4 bases from V and 0 bases from J, with 15 bases between. CDR3 in DNA: TGTGCCAGCAGCTCGGCAGGGGAAAGAATGAACACTGAAGCTTTCTTT. It yields the protein CASSSAGERMNTEAFF.

V gene TRBV27 combines with J gene TRBJ2-1; D perhaps matches TRBD1 (6 bases). The CDR3 is 14 amino acids. CDR1 MNHEY and CDR2 SMNVEV come from the germline V gene (reference sequence). V was trimmed by 2 bases and J by 2 bases, leaving 7 bases between them. The DNA of the CDR3 is TGTGCCAGCAGTTTAGGGACACCCTACAATGAGCAGTTCTTC. Its protein is CASSLGTPYNEQFF.

This clonotype occurred many times. V gene TRBV19 combines with J gene TRBJ2-2; no definite D call. The CDR3 extends over 14 amino acids. Trimming removed 1 base from V and 0 bases from J, with 3 bases in between. The germline CDR1 and CDR2 sequences are LNHDA and SQIVND (reference sequence). CDR3 loop: CASSIGSNTGELFF. Here the CDR3 DNA reads TGTGCCAGTAGTATAGGGTCGAACACCGGGGAGCTGTTTTTT. Using reference TRBV19 and TRBJ2-2 for the parts outside the CDR3, the full variable domain is DGGITQSPKYLFRKEGQNVTLSCEQNLNHDAMYWYRQDPGQGLRLIYYSQIVNDFQKGDIAEGYSVSREKKESFPLTVTSAQKNPTAFYLCASSIGSNTGELFFGEGSRLTVL.

This clonotype has only a few counts. This chain links TRBV7-3 with TRBJ2-2; D gene ambiguous. There are 13 residues in the CDR3. The germline V gene has CDR1 SGHTA and CDR2 FQGTGA. Deletions cut 5 bases from V and 6 bases from J, with 10 bases between. The CDR3 is CASSHPPSGELFF. The CDR3, as DNA: TGTGCCAGCAGCCATCCCCCTTCCGGGGAGCTGTTTTTT.

The chain recombines TRBV14 with TRBJ2-2; D is unclear. Germline CDR1 reads SGHDN; CDR2 reads FVKESK. CDR3 length: 13 amino acids. Trimming removed 8 bases from V and 5 bases from J, with 12 bases in between. CDR3 DNA: TGTGCCAGCGAAGAGATAAGGACCGGGGAGCTGTTTTTT. Translated, it gives CASEEIRTGELFF.

This clonotype came up many times. CDR3 coding DNA: TGTGCCAGCAGCTTAGGCCCACTTAGCAATCAGCCCCAGCATTTT. Translated: CASSLGPLSNQPQHF. This chain joins TRBV7-6 and TRBJ1-5; no reliable D call. Germline V gene data show CDR1 as SGHVS and CDR2 as FNYEAQ. The CDR3 has 15 residues. With 1 base removed from V and 0 bases from J, the gap between germline ends came to 7 bases.

Only a few counts were recorded for this clonotype. This chain joins TRBV2 and TRBJ1-2; TRBD1 agrees at 10 bases. This CDR3 has 14 amino acids. Losses at the gene ends were 8 bases for V and 2 bases for J; bases not matched to a gene: 5. The germline CDR1 and CDR2 sequences are SNHLY and FYNNEI. The CDR3 spells CASFPGQGNYGYTF. Here the CDR3 DNA reads TGTGCCAGCTTCCCGGGACAGGGGAACTATGGCTACACCTTC.

About this clonotype itself: At one end the junction does not follow the germline gene, possibly because of a read error. The J gene is TRBJ1-1, the V gene TRBV7-4; 9 nucleotides agree with TRBD1. The CDR3 sequence is 15 residues long. The germline V gene has CDR1 SGHVT and CDR2 SQSDAQ. CDR3 protein: CANSFRTGENTEAFF. CDR3 DNA sequence: TGTGCCAACAGCTTCCGGACAGGGGAGAACACTGAAGCTTTCTTT.

This rearrangement joins TRBV6-5 to TRBJ2-3; 9 bases fit TRBD1. The V and J ends lost 0 bases and 4 bases, in that order; junction bases with no gene match: 11. Germline V gene sequence: CDR1 MNHEY, CDR2 SVGAGI. This CDR3 spans 18 amino acids. Written as DNA, the CDR3 is TGTGCCAGCAGTTACTCCACCGGACAGGGGCCCCCCCCAGATACGCAGTATTTT. Its translation is CASSYSTGQGPPPDTQYF.

This clonotype was counted ten times or more. The rearrangement links TRBV7-9 to TRBJ2-1; D is possibly TRBD2 (5 bases). Germline V CDR1 and CDR2: SEHNR, FQNEAQ (reference sequence). V gave up 2 bases and J gave up 0 bases, with 8 bases separating them. There are 15 residues in the CDR3. The CDR3 is CASSLYGSSYNEQFF. CDR3 nucleotides: TGTGCCAGCAGCTTATATGGGAGCTCCTACAATGAGCAGTTCTTC.

The DNA of the CDR3 is TGTGCCAGCAGCTTGAGTAGTTCCGACTATGGCTACACCTTC. Protein sequence: CASSLSSSDYGYTF. The chain links TRBV5-4 to TRBJ1-2, with D hard to call. The V gene lost 1 base and the J gene lost 3 bases, with 10 bases spanning the gap. The CDR3 length is 14 residues. Per germline, CDR1 SGHNT and CDR2 YYREEE (reference sequence).

V and J are TRBV20-1 and TRBJ2-7; D uncertain. CDR1 is DFQATT and CDR2 is SNEGSKA in the germline V gene (reference sequence). There are 13 residues in the CDR3. Trimming removed 3 bases from V and 1 base from J, with 10 bases in between. CDR3 region: CSASEIGSYEQYV. CDR3 coding DNA: TGCAGTGCTAGCGAGATAGGGTCCTACGAGCAGTACGTC.

This clonotype was observed many times. The chain employs TRBV9 and TRBJ1-3, with unresolved D. Germline V gene data show CDR1 as SGDLS and CDR2 as YYNGEE. CDR3 length: 16 residues. Trimming cost V 0 bases and J 0 bases, with 10 bases left between them. CDR3 bases: TGTGCCAGCAGCGTAGCGGTCGGCATCTCTGGAAACACCATATATTTT. Translation: CASSVAVGISGNTIYF.

This clonotype has at least ten counts. This rearrangement joins TRBV7-9 to TRBJ2-5, with D perhaps given as TRBD1 or TRBD2 (6 bases each). Per germline, CDR1 SEHNR and CDR2 FQNEAQ (reference sequence). This CDR3 comprises 18 residues. The V and J ends lost 5 bases and 6 bases respectively, with 28 bases between them. CDR3 loop: CASSVPPGAQKIQQTQYF. CDR3 in DNA: TGTGCCAGCAGCGTACCCCCGGGGGCCCAAAAAATCCAGCAGACCCAGTACTTC. Together with reference TRBV7-9 and TRBJ2-5, the CDR3 gives the full variable domain: DTGVSQNPRHKITKRGQNVTFRCDPISEHNRLYWYRQTLGQGPEFLTYFQNEAQLEKSRLLSDRFSAERPKGSFSTLEIQRTEQGDSAMYLCASSVPPGAQKIQQTQYFGPGTRLLVL.

The chain carries TRBV19 and TRBJ1-1; D perhaps matches TRBD1 (5 bases). Germline V gene sequence: CDR1 LNHDA, CDR2 SQIVND (reference sequence). Trimming removed 3 bases at V and 6 bases at J, with 11 bases between. There are 13 residues in the CDR3. The CDR3 region is CASSMATGSEAFF. The CDR3 nucleotides are TGTGCCAGTAGTATGGCAACAGGCTCTGAAGCTTTCTTT. The whole variable domain, remainder taken from reference TRBV19 and TRBJ1-1, is DGGITQSPKYLFRKEGQNVTLSCEQNLNHDAMYWYRQDPGQGLRLIYYSQIVNDFQKGDIAEGYSVSREKKESFPLTVTSAQKNPTAFYLCASSMATGSEAFFGQGTRLTVV.

V gene TRBV7-6 combines with J gene TRBJ2-7; TRBD2 agrees at 7 bases. There are 13 residues in the CDR3. Germline V gene sequence: CDR1 SGHVS, CDR2 FNYEAQ. V dropped 8 bases and J dropped 4; count of bases not matched to a gene: 8. CDR3 in amino acids: CASRSGRGYEQYF. In nucleotides, the CDR3 is TGTGCCAGCCGTTCAGGGAGGGGTTACGAGCAGTACTTC.

This clonotype was counted ten times or more. The genes are TRBV14 and TRBJ2-7; D possibly corresponds to TRBD2 (6 bases). CDR3 length equals 12 residues. The V end lost 4 bases, the J end lost 5 bases, and 9 bases lay between the germline ends. Germline CDR1 and CDR2: SGHDN and FVKESK. CDR3 coding DNA: TGTGCCAGCAGCCGACGCGGGGACGAGCAGTACTTC. Its protein product is CASSRRGDEQYF.

The chain uses TRBV5-1 and TRBJ1-3, with 8 positions matching TRBD1. V trimming: 4 bases; J trimming: 2 bases; junction bases outside the gene matches: 8. Per the germline V gene, CDR1 is SGHRS and CDR2 is YFSETQ. The CDR3 consists of 16 residues. DNA for the CDR3: TGCGCCAGCAGCCCCGAAGGCAGGGGGCCTGGAAACACCATATATTTT. Protein sequence: CASSPEGRGPGNTIYF.

The rearrangement joins TRBV19 to TRBJ2-7; 9 positions agree with TRBD1. Germline loops: CDR1 LNHDA, CDR2 SQIVND (reference sequence). The CDR3 has 14 residues. V trimming: 6 bases; J trimming: 5 bases; junction bases outside the gene matches: 8. CDR3 protein: CASREQGAWHEQYF. The CDR3 nucleotides read TGTGCCAGTAGAGAACAGGGGGCCTGGCACGAGCAGTACTTC. The full variable domain, with the rest looked up from reference TRBV19 and TRBJ2-7, is DGGITQSPKYLFRKEGQNVTLSCEQNLNHDAMYWYRQDPGQGLRLIYYSQIVNDFQKGDIAEGYSVSREKKESFPLTVTSAQKNPTAFYLCASREQGAWHEQYFGPGTRLTVT.

This sequence joins TRBV7-4 and TRBJ1-2; D is possibly TRBD1 (5 bases). The CDR3 has 18 residues. Germline V gene sequence: CDR1 SGHVT, CDR2 SQSDAQ. V was cut by 0 bases and J by 5 bases, with 22 bases left in between. CDR3 residues: CASSLAGKGGERVYGYTF. Here the CDR3 DNA reads TGTGCCAGCAGCTTAGCGGGGAAAGGAGGGGAGCGCGTATATGGCTACACCTTC.

Comments on this clonotype: The junction does not match germline at one end; this may be a read error. The chain carries TRBV4-1 and TRBJ1-2; 9 nucleotides match TRBD1. Germline values: CDR1 MGHRA, CDR2 YSYEKL. The CDR3 covers 13 residues. For the CDR3, the DNA is TGTGCCAGCGGGGAACAGGGGGCGTTTGGCTACACCTTC. Its translation: CASGEQGAFGYTF.

This clonotype was found a few times. The chain is built from TRBV12-3 or TRBV12-4 and TRBJ2-3, with D tentatively TRBD1 or TRBD2 (5 bases each). V lost 3 bases and J 0 bases, leaving 10 bases between the germline ends. The length of the CDR3 is 15 residues. The CDR3 DNA follows: TGTGCCAGCAGTTTCTTAGGGGAGAGCACAGATACGCAGTATTTT. It codes for CASSFLGESTDTQYF.

This rearrangement joins TRBV11-2 to TRBJ2-3; no clear D gene. Trimming shortened V by 6 bases and J by 6 bases, and 10 bases separated the two germline ends. CDR3 length: 12 residues. The germline CDR1 and CDR2 sequences are SGHAT and FQNNGV. The CDR3 DNA sequence: TGTGCCAGCAGACCCGACTTGGATACGCAGTATTTT. Encoded protein: CASRPDLDTQYF. The complete variable domain, with remaining parts taken from reference TRBV11-2 and TRBJ2-3, reads EAGVAQSPRYKIIEKRQSVAFWCNPISGHATLYWYQQILGQGPKLLIQFQNNGVVDDSQLPKDRFSAERLKGVDSTLKIQPAKLEDSAVYLCASRPDLDTQYFGPGTRLTVL.

This clonotype was detected ten times or more. V usage is TRBV7-9 and J usage is TRBJ1-6; TRBD1 agrees at 8 bases. The CDR3 runs to 15 residues. V shed 5 bases and J 5 bases; nucleotides not matched to a gene: 5. Germline V gene sequence: CDR1 SEHNR, CDR2 FQNEAQ (reference sequence). Here the CDR3 DNA reads TGTGCCAGCAGCCCCCTGACAGGGGATAATTCACCCCTCCACTTT. This codes for CASSPLTGDNSPLHF. The full variable domain, completed using reference TRBV7-9 and TRBJ1-6, is DTGVSQNPRHKITKRGQNVTFRCDPISEHNRLYWYRQTLGQGPEFLTYFQNEAQLEKSRLLSDRFSAERPKGSFSTLEIQRTEQGDSAMYLCASSPLTGDNSPLHFGNGTRLTVT.

This clonotype showed up many times. The chain recombines TRBV7-9 with TRBJ2-5; tentatively, D is TRBD1 or TRBD2 (5 bases each). Germline CDR1 SEHNR, CDR2 FQNEAQ (reference sequence). V was cut by 6 bases and J by 1 base, with 18 bases left in between. This CDR3 region has 16 residues. CDR3 protein: CASRPPNTGTQETQYF. The CDR3 bases are TGTGCCAGCAGACCACCCAACACCGGGACCCAAGAGACCCAGTACTTC.

On this clonotype itself: Its ends do not fully match the called genes, so a read error is possible. This chain connects TRBV27 to TRBJ2-2, with D possibly TRBD2 on 7 matching bases. The CDR3 runs to 13 residues. CDR1 is MNHEY and CDR2 is SMNVEV in the germline V gene (reference sequence). The CDR3 sequence is CASGGANTGEQFF. CDR3 coding DNA: TGTGCCAGCGGGGGGGCGAACACCGGGGAGCAGTTTTTT.

The rearrangement uses TRBV4-1 and TRBJ2-5; TRBD1 matches 9 bases. The germline CDR1 and CDR2 sequences are MGHRA and YSYEKL. V shed 3 bases and J 5 bases; nucleotides not matched to a gene: 4. This CDR3 contains 14 residues. In DNA, the CDR3 is TGCGCCAGCAGCCACCGCGGGACAGGGGAGACCCAGTACTTC. It translates to CASSHRGTGETQYF.